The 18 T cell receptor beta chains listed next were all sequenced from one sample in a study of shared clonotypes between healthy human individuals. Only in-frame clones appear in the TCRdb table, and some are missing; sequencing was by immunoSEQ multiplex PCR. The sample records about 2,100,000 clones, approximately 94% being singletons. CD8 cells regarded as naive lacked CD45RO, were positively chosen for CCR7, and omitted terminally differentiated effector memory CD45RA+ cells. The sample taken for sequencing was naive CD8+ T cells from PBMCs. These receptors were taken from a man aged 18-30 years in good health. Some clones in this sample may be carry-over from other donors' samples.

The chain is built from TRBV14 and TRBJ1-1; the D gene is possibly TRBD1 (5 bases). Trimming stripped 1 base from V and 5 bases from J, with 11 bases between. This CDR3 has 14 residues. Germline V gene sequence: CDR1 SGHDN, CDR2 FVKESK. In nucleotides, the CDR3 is TGTGCCAGCAGCCAAGGCGTTTGGGGGACTGAAGCTTTCTTT. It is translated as CASSQGVWGTEAFF.

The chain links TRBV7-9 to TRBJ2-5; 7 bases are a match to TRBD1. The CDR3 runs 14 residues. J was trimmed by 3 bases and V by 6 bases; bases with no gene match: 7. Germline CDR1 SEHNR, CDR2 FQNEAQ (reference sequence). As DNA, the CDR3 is TGTGCCAGCAGACCCGGGACAGTAGAAGAGACCCAGTACTTC. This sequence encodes CASRPGTVEETQYF.

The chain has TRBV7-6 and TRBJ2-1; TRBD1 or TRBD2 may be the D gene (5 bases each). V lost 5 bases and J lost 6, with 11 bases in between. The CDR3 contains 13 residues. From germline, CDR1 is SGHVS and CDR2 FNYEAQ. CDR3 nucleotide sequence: TGTGCCAGCAGCCGGGACGGCGTCAATGAGCAGTTCTTC. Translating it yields CASSRDGVNEQFF.

The CDR3 DNA sequence: TGTGCCAGCAGCTTACTTAGCACTTCCTACGAGCAGTACTTC. This gives the protein CASSLLSTSYEQYF. This chain connects TRBV7-9 to TRBJ2-7, with D uncertain. V was shortened by 2 bases and J by 1 base, with 9 bases between the two germline ends. The CDR3 runs 14 residues. Germline assignment: CDR1 SEHNR and CDR2 FQNEAQ (reference sequence). Filled out from reference TRBV7-9 and TRBJ2-7, the complete variable domain reads DTGVSQNPRHKITKRGQNVTFRCDPISEHNRLYWYRQTLGQGPEFLTYFQNEAQLEKSRLLSDRFSAERPKGSFSTLEIQRTEQGDSAMYLCASSLLSTSYEQYFGPGTRLTVT.

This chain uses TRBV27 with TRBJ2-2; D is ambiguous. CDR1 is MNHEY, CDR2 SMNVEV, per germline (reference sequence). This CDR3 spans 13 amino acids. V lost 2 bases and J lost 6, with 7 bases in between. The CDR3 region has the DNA TGTGCCAGCAGTTTACCCGCGGCCGGGGAGCTGTTTTTT. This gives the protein CASSLPAAGELFF.

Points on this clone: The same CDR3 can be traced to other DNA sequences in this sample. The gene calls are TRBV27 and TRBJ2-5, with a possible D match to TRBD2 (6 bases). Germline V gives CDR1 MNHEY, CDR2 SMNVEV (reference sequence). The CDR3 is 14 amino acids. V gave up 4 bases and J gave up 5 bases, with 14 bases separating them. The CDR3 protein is CASSYTGGGETQYF. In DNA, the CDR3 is TGTGCCAGCAGTTATACAGGTGGGGGGGAGACCCAGTACTTC.

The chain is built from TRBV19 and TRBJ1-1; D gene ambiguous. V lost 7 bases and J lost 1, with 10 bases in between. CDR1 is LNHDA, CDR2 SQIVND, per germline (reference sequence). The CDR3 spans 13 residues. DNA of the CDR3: TGTGCCAGTATCGGGCCGCAGAACACTGAAGCTTTCTTT. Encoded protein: CASIGPQNTEAFF.

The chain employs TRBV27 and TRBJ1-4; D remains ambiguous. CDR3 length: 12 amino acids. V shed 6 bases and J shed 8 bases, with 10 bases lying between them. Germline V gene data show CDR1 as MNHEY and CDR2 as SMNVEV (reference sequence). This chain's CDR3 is CASRGQGEKLFF. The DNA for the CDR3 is TGTGCCAGCAGGGGCCAAGGCGAAAAACTGTTTTTT.

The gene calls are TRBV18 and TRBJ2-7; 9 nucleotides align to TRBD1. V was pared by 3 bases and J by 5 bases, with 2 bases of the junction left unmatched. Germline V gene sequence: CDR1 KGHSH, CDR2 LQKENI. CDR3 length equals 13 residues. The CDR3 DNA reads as TGTGCCAGCTCACCTCGGACAGGGGACGAGCAGTACTTC. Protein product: CASSPRTGDEQYF.

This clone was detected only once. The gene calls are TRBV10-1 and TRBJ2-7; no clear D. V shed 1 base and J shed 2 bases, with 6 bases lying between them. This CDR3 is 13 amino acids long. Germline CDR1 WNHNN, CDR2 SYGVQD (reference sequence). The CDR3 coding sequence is TGCGCCAGCAGTGAGTTCCCCACCTACGAGCAGTACTTC. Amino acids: CASSEFPTYEQYF.

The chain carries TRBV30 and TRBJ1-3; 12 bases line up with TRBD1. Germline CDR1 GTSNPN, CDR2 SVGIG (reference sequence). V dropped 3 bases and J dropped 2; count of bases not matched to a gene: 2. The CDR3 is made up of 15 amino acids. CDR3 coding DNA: TGTGCCTGGAGCTGGGACAGGGGGCCTGGAAACACCATATATTTT. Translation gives CAWSWDRGPGNTIYF.

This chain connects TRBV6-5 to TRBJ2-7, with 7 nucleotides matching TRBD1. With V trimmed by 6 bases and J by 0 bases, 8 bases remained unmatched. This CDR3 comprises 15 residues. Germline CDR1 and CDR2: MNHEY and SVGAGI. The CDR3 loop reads CASRYTTGSSYEQYF. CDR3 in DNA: TGTGCCAGCAGGTATACGACAGGGAGCTCCTACGAGCAGTACTTC.

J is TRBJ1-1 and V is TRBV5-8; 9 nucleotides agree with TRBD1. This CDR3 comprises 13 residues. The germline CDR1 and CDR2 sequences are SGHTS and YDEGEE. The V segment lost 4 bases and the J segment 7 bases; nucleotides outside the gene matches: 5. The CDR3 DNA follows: TGTGCCAGCAGCGATAGGGACAGGGATGAAGCTTTCTTT. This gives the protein CASSDRDRDEAFF.

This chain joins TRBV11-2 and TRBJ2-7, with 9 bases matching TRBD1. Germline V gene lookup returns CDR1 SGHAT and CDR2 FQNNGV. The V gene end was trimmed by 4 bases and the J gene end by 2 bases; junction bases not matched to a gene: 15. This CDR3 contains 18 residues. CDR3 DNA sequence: TGTGCCAGCAGCTCCCGCAGCAAACACAGGGGGCTGCCCTACGAGCAGTACTTC. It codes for CASSSRSKHRGLPYEQYF.

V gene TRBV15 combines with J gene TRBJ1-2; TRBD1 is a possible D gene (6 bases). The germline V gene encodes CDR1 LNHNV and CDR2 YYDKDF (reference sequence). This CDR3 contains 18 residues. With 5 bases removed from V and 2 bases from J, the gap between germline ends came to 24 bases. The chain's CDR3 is CATSSLGVAGAPNYGYTF. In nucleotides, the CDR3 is TGTGCCACCAGCTCCTTGGGGGTGGCGGGGGCCCCCAACTATGGCTACACCTTC.

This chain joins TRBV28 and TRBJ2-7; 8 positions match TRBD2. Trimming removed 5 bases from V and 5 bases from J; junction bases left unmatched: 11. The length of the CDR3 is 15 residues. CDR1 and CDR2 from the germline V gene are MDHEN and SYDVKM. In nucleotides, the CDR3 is TGTGCCAGCAGTCTTCTTCTTCGGGGGGGGAACGAGCAGTACTTC. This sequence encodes CASSLLLRGGNEQYF.

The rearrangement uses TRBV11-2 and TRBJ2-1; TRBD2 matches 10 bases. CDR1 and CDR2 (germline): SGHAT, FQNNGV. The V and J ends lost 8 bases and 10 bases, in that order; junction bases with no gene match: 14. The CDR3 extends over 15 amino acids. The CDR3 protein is CASLSLAGGNSEQFF. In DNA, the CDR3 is TGTGCCAGCCTTAGCTTAGCGGGAGGAAATAGCGAGCAGTTCTTC. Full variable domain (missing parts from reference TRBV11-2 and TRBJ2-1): EAGVAQSPRYKIIEKRQSVAFWCNPISGHATLYWYQQILGQGPKLLIQFQNNGVVDDSQLPKDRFSAERLKGVDSTLKIQPAKLEDSAVYLCASLSLAGGNSEQFFGPGTRLTVL.

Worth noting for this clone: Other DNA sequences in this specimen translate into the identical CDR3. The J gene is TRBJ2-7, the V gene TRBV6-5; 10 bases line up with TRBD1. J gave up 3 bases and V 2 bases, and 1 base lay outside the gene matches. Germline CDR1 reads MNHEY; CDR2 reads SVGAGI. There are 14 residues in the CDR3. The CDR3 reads CASSYGDRGYEQYF. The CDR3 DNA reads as TGTGCCAGCAGTTACGGGGACAGGGGCTACGAGCAGTACTTC.